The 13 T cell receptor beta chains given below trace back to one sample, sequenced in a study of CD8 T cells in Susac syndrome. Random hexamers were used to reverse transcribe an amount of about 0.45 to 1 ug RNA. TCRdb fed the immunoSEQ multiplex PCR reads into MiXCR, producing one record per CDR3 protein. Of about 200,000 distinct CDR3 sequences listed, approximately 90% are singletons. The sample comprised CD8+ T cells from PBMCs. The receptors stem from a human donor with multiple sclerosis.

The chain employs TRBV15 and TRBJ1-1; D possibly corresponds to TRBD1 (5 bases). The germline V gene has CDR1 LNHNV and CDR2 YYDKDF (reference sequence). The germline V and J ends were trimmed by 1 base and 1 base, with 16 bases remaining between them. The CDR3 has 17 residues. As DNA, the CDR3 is TGTGCCACCAGCAGAGGTGGGGCCGCGCGAAGGAACACTGAAGCTTTCTTT. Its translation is CATSRGGAARRNTEAFF.

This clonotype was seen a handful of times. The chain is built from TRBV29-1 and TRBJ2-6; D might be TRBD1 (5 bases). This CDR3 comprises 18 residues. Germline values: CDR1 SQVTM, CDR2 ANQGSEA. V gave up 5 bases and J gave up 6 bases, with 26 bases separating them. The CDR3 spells CSVQGVATDTLTANVLTF. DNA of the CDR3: TGCAGCGTTCAAGGGGTGGCTACAGACACTCTGACGGCCAACGTCCTGACTTTC.

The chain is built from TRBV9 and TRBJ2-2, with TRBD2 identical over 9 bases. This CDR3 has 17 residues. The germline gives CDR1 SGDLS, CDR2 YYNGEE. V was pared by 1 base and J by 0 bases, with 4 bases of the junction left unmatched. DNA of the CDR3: TGTGCCAGCAGCGTACCTATAGCGGGGGCGAACACCGGGGAGCTGTTTTTT. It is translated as CASSVPIAGANTGELFF.

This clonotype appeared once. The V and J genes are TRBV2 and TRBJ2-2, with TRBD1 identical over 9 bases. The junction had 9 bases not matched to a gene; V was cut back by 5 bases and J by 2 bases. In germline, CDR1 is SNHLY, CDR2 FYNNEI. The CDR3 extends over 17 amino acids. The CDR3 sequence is CASSRPQGAFNTGELFF. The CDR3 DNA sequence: TGTGCCAGCAGTCGGCCACAGGGGGCTTTTAACACCGGGGAGCTGTTTTTT.

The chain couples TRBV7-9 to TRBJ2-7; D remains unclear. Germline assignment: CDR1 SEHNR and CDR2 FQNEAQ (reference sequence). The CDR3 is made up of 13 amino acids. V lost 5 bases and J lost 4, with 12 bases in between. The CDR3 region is CASSRAGEYEQYF. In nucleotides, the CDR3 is TGTGCCAGCAGCAGGGCTGGAGAGTACGAGCAGTACTTC.

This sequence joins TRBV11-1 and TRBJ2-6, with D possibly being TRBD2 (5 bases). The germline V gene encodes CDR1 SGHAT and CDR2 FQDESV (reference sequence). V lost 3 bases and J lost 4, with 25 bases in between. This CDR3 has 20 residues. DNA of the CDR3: TGTGCCAGCAGCTTCTTCTCACGGGTATATGAACCGGGGGGGGCCAACGTCCTGACTTTC. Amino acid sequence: CASSFFSRVYEPGGANVLTF.

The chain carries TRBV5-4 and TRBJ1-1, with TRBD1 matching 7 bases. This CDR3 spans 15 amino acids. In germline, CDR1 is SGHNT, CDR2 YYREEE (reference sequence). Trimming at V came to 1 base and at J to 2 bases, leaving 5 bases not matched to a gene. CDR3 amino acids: CASSLIGQANTEAFF. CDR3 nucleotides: TGTGCCAGCAGCTTGATCGGACAGGCCAACACTGAAGCTTTCTTT.

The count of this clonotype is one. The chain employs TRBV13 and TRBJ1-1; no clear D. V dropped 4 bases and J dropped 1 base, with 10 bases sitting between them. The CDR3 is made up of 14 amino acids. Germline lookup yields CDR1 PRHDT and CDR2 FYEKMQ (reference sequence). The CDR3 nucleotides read TGTGCCAGCAGCTCGCGGGGTAAGAACACTGAAGCTTTCTTT. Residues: CASSSRGKNTEAFF.

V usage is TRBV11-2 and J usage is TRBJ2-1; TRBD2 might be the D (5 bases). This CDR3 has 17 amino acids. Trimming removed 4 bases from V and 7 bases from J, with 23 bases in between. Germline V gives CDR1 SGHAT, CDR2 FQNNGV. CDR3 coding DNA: TGTGCCAGCAGCTCCCGCTGGGAGCCCCGGTCGGGGAATGAGCAGTTCTTC. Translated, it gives CASSSRWEPRSGNEQFF.

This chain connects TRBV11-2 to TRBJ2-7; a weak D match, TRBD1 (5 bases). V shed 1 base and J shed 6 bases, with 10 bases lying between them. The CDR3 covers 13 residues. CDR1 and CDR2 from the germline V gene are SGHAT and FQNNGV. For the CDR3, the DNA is TGTGCCAGCAGCTTAGGGCAGGGTGGCGAGCAGTACTTC. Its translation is CASSLGQGGEQYF.

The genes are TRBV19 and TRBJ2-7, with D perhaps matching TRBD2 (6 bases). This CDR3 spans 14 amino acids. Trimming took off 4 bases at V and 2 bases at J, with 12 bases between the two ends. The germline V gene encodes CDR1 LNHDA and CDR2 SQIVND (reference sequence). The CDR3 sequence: CASSTGSPTYEQYF. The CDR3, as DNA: TGTGCCAGTAGTACCGGGAGTCCCACCTACGAGCAGTACTTC. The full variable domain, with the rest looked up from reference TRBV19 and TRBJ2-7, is DGGITQSPKYLFRKEGQNVTLSCEQNLNHDAMYWYRQDPGQGLRLIYYSQIVNDFQKGDIAEGYSVSREKKESFPLTVTSAQKNPTAFYLCASSTGSPTYEQYFGPGTRLTVT.

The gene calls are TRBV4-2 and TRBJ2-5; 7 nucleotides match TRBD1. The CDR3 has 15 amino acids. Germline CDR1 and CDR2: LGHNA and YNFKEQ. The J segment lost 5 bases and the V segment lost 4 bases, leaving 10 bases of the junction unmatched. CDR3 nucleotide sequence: TGTGCCAGCAGCCCCCGGGACAGCAAATGGGAGACCCAGTACTTC. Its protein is CASSPRDSKWETQYF.

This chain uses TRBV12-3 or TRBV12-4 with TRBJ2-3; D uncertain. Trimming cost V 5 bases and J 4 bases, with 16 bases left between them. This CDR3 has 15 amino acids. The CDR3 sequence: CASSLPGFHPDTQYF. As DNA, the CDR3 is TGTGCCAGCAGTCTGCCAGGTTTCCACCCAGATACGCAGTATTTT.